These T cell receptor beta chains were read from a single sample in a study of blood T cells in healthy people across ages. TCRdb re-analysed the 5' RACE reads in MiXCR, keeping a single row per CDR3 protein. Here the sample spans 1.2 million to 1.5 million distinct CDR3 sequences, roughly 60% being singletons. Source material: blood. All receptors come from a man between 18 and 29 years old in good health. Each CDR3 is given without its conserved first and last residue. The order of the fields is V gene, J gene, CDR3 protein.

>TRBV6-2/TRBV6-3|.
ASSYPGTGRNTYEQY
>TRBV4-1|TRBJ2-1
ASSHRGSEFEQF
>TRBV20-1|.
SARGGIGNEQY
>TRBV28|TRBJ1-4
ASSLYRGATNEKLF
>TRBV7-6|TRBJ2-5
ASSLESGEVRETQY
>TRBV29-1|TRBJ1-1
GGGHRGTEAF
>TRBV5-1|TRBJ2-5
ASSTGTSGPQETQY
>TRBV25-1|TRBJ1-2
ASSVENGYT
>TRBV29-1|TRBJ2-1
SVGRSGVACNEQF
>TRBV6-6|TRBJ2-5
ASSLRVRGETQY
>TRBV12-3/TRBV12-4|TRBJ2-7
ASSLTVGTGTRWDEQY
>TRBV4-1|TRBJ1-1
ASSPEWENTEAF
>TRBV18|TRBJ2-7
ASSPPGYVHEQY
>TRBV7-9|TRBJ1-1
ASSLEQRNTEAF
>TRBV6-5|TRBJ1-1
ASSYETDTEAF
>TRBV29-1|TRBJ1-2
SVVRQVYGYT
>TRBV6-1|TRBJ1-5
ASSELQSGQPQH
>TRBV4-2|TRBJ2-7
ASSQILSGRATYEQY
>TRBV4-2|TRBJ2-2
ASSQDQTSFSGELF
>TRBV21-1|TRBJ2-7
ASTLTYEQY
>TRBV6-2/TRBV6-3|TRBJ1-4
ACRASGGEKLF
>TRBV13|.
ASSPRDTHSYEQY